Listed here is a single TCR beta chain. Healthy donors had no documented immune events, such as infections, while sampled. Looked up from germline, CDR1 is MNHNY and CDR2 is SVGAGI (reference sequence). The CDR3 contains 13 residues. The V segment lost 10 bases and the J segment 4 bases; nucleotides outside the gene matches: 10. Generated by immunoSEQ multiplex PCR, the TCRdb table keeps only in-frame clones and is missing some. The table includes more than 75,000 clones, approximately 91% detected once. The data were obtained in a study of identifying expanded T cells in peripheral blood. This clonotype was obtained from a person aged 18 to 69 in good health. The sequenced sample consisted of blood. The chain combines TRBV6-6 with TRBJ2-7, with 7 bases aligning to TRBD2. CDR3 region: CATESGTNYEQYF. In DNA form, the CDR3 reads TGTGCCACCGAAAGTGGGACTAATTACGAGCAGTACTTC.